This TCR beta chain was identified in a study of blood T cell repertoires in COVID-19. Measured with immunoSEQ multiplex PCR; TCRdb has only the in-frame clones, and not every one. The sample contains over 150,000 clones, around 80% of which appear only once. The sequence was obtained from a woman between 65 and 79 years old who had recovered from COVID-19. Sequencing used peripheral blood.

The CDR3 is CASSWGGEAFF. The CDR3 coding sequence is TGTGCCAGCAGTTGGGGGGGTGAAGCTTTCTTT. The V and J genes are TRBV27 and TRBJ1-1, with a weak D call TRBD1 (5 bases). V lost 4 bases, J lost 7 bases, and 7 bases lay in between. The CDR3 is 11 amino acids. Per germline, CDR1 MNHEY and CDR2 SMNVEV (reference sequence).